The clone carrying this T cell receptor beta chain was recorded once. What it recognizes is unknown. This sample stems from a study of shared clonotypes between healthy human individuals. The study's findings and limits: Compared with clonotypes that all four donors shared, non-shared clonotypes had lower generation probabilities.

Generated by immunoSEQ multiplex PCR, the TCRdb table keeps only in-frame clones and is missing some. The sample contains roughly 1,100,000 clones, about three quarters of which appear only once. CDR3 size: 14 residues. Germline CDR1 and CDR2: SGHTA and FQGTGA. Trimming cost V 5 bases and J 4 bases; bases outside gene matches: 5. This sequence joins TRBV7-3 and TRBJ2-1, with TRBD1 identical over 7 bases. Specimen: memory CD4+ T cells sorted from blood. The subset here: CD45RA-negative fraction. The receptor's source is a man between 18 and 35 years old in good health. The DNA for the CDR3 is TGTGCCAGCAGCCTCGGGACAGAGTACAATGAGCAGTTCTTC. Its translation: CASSLGTEYNEQFF.